This T cell receptor beta chain appears in the sequencing data of a study of CD8 T cells in Susac syndrome. V shed 1 base and J 7 bases; nucleotides not matched to a gene: 2. The CDR3 is 13 residues long. The germline V gene has CDR1 SGHRS and CDR2 YFSETQ. Sequencing of TCR beta was carried out in blood CD8+ and CD4+ T cells. Negative isolation yielded the CD8+ and CD4+ T cells, while FACS enriched the TEMRA cells. With random hexamers, reverse transcription was performed on roughly 0.45 to 1 ug of RNA. An immunoSEQ multiplex PCR amplified TCR beta CDR3 over 54 Vbeta and 13 Jbeta. One entry per CDR3 protein, called by TCRdb with MiXCR from the immunoSEQ multiplex PCR reads. The sample records tens of thousands of distinct CDR3 sequences, 96% being singletons.

The TCR comes from a human donor with multiple sclerosis. The V and J genes are TRBV5-1 and TRBJ1-2, with 9 bases that match TRBD1. Sequenced material: CD4+ T cells from PBMCs. CDR3 sequence: CASSLTGGTGYTF. The CDR3 DNA sequence: TGCGCCAGCAGCTTGACAGGGGGCACTGGCTACACCTTC.